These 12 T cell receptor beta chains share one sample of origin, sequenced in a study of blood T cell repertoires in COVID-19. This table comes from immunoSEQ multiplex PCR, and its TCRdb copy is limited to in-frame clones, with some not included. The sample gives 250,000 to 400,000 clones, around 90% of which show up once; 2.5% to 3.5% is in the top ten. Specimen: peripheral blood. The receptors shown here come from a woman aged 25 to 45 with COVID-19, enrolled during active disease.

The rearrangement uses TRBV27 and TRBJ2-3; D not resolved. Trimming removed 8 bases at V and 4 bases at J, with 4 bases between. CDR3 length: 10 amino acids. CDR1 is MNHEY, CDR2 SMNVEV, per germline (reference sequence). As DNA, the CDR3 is TGTGCCAGCGGGCCAGATACGCAGTATTTT. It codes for CASGPDTQYF.

The CDR3 nucleotides read TGTGCCAGCAGCGTGACAGGGGAGAATGGCTACACCTTC. It specifies CASSVTGENGYTF. V usage is TRBV6-5 and J usage is TRBJ1-2; 8 nucleotides agree with TRBD1. The CDR3 is made up of 13 amino acids. V lost 6 bases and J lost 6; bases outside the gene matches: 6. Germline V lookup: CDR1 MNHEY, CDR2 SVGAGI.

The chain's CDR3 is CASSYPGGNTEAFF. CDR3 nucleotide sequence: TGTGCCAGCAGCTACCCGGGTGGGAACACTGAAGCTTTCTTT. This chain links TRBV7-8 with TRBJ1-1; no clear D. Trimming took off 4 bases at V and 1 base at J, with 10 bases between the two ends. This CDR3 spans 14 amino acids. Germline V gives CDR1 SGHVS, CDR2 FQNEAQ.

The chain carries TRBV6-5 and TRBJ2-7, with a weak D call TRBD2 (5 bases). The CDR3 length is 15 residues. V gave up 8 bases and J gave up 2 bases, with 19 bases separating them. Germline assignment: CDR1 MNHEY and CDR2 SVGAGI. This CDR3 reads CASAIGTGSPYEQYF. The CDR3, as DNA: TGTGCCAGCGCTATCGGCACGGGGTCCCCCTACGAGCAGTACTTC.

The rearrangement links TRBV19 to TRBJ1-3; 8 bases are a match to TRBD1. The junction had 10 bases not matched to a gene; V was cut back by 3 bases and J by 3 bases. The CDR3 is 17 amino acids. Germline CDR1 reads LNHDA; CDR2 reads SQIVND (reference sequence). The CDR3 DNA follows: TGTGCCAGTAGTATTCAACCGGGGACAGGCCATGGAAACACCATATATTTT. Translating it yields CASSIQPGTGHGNTIYF. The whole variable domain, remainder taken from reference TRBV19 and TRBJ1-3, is DGGITQSPKYLFRKEGQNVTLSCEQNLNHDAMYWYRQDPGQGLRLIYYSQIVNDFQKGDIAEGYSVSREKKESFPLTVTSAQKNPTAFYLCASSIQPGTGHGNTIYFGEGSWLTVV.

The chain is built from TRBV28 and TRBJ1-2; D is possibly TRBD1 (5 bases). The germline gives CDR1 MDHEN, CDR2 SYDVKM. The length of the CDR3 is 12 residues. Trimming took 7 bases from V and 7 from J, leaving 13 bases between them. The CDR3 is CASNLGQTGYTF. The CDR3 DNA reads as TGTGCCAGCAATCTGGGGCAGACTGGCTACACCTTC.

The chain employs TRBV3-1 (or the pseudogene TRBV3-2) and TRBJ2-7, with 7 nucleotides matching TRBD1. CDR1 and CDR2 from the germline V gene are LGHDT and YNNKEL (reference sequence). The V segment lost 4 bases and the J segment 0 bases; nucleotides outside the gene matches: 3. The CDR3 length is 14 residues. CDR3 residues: CASSLTGNSYEQYF. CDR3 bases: TGTGCCAGCAGCCTGACAGGGAACTCCTACGAGCAGTACTTC.

CDR3 DNA: TGTGCCACCAGAGAGGACGGGGACAAGGATACCGGGGAGCTGTTTTTT. It codes for CATREDGDKDTGELFF. The chain joins TRBV24-1 to TRBJ2-2; possible D gene TRBD1, 6 bases. The length of the CDR3 is 16 residues. V gave up 7 bases and J gave up 5 bases, with 19 bases separating them. Germline V CDR1 and CDR2: KGHDR, SFDVKD.

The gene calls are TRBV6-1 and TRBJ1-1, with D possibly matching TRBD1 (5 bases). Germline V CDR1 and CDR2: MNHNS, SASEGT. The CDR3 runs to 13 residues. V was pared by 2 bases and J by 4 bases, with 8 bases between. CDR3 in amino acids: CASSELQVTEAFF. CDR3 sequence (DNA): TGTGCCAGCAGTGAATTACAGGTCACTGAAGCTTTCTTT.

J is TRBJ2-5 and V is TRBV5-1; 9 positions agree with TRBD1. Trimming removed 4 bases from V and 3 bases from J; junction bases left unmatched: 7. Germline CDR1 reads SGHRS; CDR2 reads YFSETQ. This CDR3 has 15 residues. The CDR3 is CASSRGDRVEETQYF. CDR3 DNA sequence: TGCGCCAGCAGCCGGGGGGACAGGGTGGAAGAGACCCAGTACTTC.

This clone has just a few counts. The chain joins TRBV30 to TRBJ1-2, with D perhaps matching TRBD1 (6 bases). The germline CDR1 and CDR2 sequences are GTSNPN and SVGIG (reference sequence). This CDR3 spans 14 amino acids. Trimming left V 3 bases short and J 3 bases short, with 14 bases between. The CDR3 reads CAWRAGGSDYGYTF. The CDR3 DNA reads TGTGCCTGGAGAGCTGGGGGCTCTGACTATGGCTACACCTTC.

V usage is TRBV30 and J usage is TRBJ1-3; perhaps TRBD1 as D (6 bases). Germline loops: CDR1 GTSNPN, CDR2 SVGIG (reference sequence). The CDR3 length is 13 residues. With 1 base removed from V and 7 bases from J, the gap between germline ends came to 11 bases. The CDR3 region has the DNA TGTGCCTGGAGTGGAGGGGGGGGGAACACCATATATTTT. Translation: CAWSGGGGNTIYF.